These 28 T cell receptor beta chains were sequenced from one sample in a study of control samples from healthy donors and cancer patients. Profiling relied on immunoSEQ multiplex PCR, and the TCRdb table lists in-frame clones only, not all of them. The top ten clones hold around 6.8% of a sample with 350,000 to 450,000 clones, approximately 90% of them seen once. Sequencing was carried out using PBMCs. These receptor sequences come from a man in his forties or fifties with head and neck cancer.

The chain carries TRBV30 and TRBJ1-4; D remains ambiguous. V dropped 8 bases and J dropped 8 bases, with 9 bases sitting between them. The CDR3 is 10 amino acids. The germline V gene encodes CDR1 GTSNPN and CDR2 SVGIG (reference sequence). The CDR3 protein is CAGKGEKLFF. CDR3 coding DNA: TGTGCCGGGAAAGGGGAAAAACTGTTTTTT.

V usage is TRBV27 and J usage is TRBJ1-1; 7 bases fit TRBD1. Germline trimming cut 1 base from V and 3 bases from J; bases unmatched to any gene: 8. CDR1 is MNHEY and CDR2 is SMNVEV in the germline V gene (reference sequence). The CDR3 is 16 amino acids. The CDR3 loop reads CASSLFPLTGDTEAFF. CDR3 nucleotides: TGTGCCAGCAGTTTATTCCCCCTTACAGGGGACACTGAAGCTTTCTTT.

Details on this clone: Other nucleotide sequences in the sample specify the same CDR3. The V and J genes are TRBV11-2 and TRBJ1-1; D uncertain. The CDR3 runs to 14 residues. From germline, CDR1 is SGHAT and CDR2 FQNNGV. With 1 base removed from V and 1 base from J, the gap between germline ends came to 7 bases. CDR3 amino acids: CASSLVGGNTEAFF. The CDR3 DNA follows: TGTGCCAGCAGCTTAGTCGGCGGGAACACTGAAGCTTTCTTT.

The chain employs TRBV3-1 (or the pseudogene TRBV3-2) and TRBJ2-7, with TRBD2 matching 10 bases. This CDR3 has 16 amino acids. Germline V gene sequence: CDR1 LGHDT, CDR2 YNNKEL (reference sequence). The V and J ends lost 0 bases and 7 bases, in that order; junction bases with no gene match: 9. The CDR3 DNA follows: TGTGCCAGCAGCCAAGATTCGGCTAGCGGGAGCTCTGAGCAGTACTTC. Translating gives CASSQDSASGSSEQYF.

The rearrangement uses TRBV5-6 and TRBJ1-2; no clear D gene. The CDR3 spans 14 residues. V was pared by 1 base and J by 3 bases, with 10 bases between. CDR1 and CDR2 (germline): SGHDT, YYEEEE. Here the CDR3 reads CASSLRGGYYGYTF. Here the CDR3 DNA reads TGTGCCAGCAGCTTGCGTGGCGGATACTATGGCTACACCTTC.

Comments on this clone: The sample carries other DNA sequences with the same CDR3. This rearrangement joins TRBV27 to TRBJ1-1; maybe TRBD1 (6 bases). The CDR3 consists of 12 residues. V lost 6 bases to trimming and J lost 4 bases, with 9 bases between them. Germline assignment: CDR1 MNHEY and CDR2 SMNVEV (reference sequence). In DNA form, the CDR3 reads TGTGCCAGCAGCCGAGGGGGCACTGAAGCTTTCTTT. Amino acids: CASSRGGTEAFF.

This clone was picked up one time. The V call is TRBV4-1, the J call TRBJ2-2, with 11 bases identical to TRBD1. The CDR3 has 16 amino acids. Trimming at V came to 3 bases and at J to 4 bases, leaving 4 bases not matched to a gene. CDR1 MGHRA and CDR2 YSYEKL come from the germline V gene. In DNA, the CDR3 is TGCGCCAGCAGCCACCGGGACAGGGGGACCACCGGGGAGCTGTTTTTT. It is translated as CASSHRDRGTTGELFF.

CDR3 residues: CASFRKGSGRTDTQYF. The DNA for the CDR3 is TGTGCCAGTTTCCGAAAAGGTAGCGGGAGAACAGATACGCAGTATTTT. This chain connects TRBV5-4 to TRBJ2-3; TRBD2 matches at 9 bases. The germline V gene encodes CDR1 SGHNT and CDR2 YYREEE (reference sequence). After removal of 8 bases from V and 3 bases from J, the junction contained 13 bases not matched to a gene. CDR3 size: 16 residues.

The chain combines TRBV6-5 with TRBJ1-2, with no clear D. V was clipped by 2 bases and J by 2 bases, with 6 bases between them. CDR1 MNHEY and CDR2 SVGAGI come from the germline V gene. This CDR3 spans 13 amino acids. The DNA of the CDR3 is TGTGCCAGCAGTTACATATCAAACTATGGCTACACCTTC. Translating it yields CASSYISNYGYTF.

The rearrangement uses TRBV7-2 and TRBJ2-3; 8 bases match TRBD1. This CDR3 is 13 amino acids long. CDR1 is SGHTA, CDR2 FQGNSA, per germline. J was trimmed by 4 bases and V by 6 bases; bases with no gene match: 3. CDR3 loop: CASRPGGADTQYF. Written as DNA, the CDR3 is TGTGCCAGCAGGCCAGGGGGCGCAGATACGCAGTATTTT. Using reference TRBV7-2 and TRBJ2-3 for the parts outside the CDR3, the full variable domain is GAGVSQSPSNKVTEKGKDVELRCDPISGHTALYWYRQSLGQGLEFLIYFQGNSAPDKSGLPSDRFSAERTGGSVSTLTIQRTQQEDSAVYLCASRPGGADTQYFGPGTRLTVL.

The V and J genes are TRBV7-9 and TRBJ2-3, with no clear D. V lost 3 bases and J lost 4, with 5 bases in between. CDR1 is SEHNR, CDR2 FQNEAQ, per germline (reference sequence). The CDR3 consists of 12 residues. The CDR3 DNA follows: TGTGCCAGCAGCTTGAACGCAGATACGCAGTATTTT. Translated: CASSLNADTQYF. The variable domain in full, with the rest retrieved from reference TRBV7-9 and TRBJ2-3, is DTGVSQNPRHKITKRGQNVTFRCDPISEHNRLYWYRQTLGQGPEFLTYFQNEAQLEKSRLLSDRFSAERPKGSFSTLEIQRTEQGDSAMYLCASSLNADTQYFGPGTRLTVL.

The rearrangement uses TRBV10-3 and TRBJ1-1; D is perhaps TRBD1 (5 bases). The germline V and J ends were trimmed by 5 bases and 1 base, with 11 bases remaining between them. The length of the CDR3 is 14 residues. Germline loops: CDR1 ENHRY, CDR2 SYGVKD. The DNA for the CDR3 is TGTGCCATCAGTCTTGACAGCTGGAACACTGAAGCTTTCTTT. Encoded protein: CAISLDSWNTEAFF.

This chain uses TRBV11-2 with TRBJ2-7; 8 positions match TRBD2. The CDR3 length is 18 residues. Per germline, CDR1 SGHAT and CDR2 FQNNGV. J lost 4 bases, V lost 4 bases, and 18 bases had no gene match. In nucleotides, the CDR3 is TGTGCCAGCAGCTCCGGGGGGGGAGCTCTGGGGGCTACTTACGAGCAGTACTTC. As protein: CASSSGGGALGATYEQYF.

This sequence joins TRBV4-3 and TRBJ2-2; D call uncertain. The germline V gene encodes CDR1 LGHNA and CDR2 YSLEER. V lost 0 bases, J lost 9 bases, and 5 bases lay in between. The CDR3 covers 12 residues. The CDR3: CASSQDGRELFF. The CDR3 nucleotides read TGCGCCAGCAGCCAAGATGGCCGGGAGCTGTTTTTT.

CDR3 in DNA: TGTGCCAGCAGCGAGGGACAGGGGGCAGGCACTGAAGCTTTCTTT. Encoded protein: CASSEGQGAGTEAFF. This sequence joins TRBV11-2 and TRBJ1-1, with 12 bases identical to TRBD1. CDR3 size: 15 residues. The ends lost 5 bases at V and 4 bases at J; junction bases unmatched: 5. Germline lookup yields CDR1 SGHAT and CDR2 FQNNGV.

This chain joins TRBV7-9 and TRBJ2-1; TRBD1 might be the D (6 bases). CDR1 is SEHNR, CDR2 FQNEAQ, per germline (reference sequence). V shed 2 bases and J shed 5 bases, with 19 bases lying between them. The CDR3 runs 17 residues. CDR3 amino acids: CASSLWQGNPPHNEQFF. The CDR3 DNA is TGTGCCAGCAGCTTATGGCAGGGGAACCCCCCCCACAATGAGCAGTTCTTC.

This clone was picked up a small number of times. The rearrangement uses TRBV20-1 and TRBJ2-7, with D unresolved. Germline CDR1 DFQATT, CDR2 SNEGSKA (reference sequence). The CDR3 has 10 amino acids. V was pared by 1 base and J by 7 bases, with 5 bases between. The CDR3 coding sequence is TGCAGTGCTAGAGTTAGGGAGCAGTACTTC. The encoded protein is CSARVREQYF.

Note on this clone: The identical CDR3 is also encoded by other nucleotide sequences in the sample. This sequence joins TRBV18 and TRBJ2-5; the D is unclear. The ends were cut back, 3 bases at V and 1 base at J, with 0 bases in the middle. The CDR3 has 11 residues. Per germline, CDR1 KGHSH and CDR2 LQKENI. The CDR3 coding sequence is TGTGCCAGCTCACCCCAAGAGACCCAGTACTTC. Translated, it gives CASSPQETQYF. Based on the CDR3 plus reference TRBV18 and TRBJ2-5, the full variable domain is NAGVMQNPRHLVRRRGQEARLRCSPMKGHSHVYWYRQLPEEGLKFMVYLQKENIIDESGMPKERFSAEFPKEGPSILRIQQVVRGDSAAYFCASSPQETQYFGPGTRLLVL.

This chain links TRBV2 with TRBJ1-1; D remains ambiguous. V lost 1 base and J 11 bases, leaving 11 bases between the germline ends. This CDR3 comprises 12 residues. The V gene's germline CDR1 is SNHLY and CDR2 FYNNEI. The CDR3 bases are TGTGCCAGCAGTGAAGTCCGCGTCGATGCTTTCTTT. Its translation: CASSEVRVDAFF.

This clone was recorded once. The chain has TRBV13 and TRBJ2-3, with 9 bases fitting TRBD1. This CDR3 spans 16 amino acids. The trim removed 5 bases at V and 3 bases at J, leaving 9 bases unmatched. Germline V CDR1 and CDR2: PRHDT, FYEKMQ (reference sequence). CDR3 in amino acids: CASSPRPTGGTDTQYF. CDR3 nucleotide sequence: TGTGCCAGCAGCCCGCGACCGACAGGGGGGACAGATACGCAGTATTTT.

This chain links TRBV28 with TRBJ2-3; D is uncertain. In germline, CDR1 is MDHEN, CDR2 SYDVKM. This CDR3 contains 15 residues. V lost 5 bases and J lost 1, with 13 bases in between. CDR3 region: CASSPGRIGTDTQYF. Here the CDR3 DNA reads TGTGCCAGCAGTCCCGGGCGTATCGGCACAGATACGCAGTATTTT.

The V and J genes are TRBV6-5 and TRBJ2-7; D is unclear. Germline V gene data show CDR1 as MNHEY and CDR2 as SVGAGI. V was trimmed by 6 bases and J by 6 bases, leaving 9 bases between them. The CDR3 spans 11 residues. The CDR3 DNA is TGTGCCAGCAGGTTACTTAGCGAGCAGTACTTC. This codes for CASRLLSEQYF.

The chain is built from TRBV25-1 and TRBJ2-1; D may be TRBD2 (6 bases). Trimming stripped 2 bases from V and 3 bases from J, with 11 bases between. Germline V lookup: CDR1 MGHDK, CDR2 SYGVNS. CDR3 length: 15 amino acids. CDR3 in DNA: TGTGCCAGCAGTGAAGGGCAGGGACTCTACAATGAGCAGTTCTTC. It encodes CASSEGQGLYNEQFF.

DNA for the CDR3: TGTGCCAGCAGCCTGCTAGCGGGCCCCTACGAGCAGTACTTC. Its translation: CASSLLAGPYEQYF. The rearrangement links TRBV3-1 (or the pseudogene TRBV3-2) to TRBJ2-7, with TRBD2 identical over 8 bases. The J segment lost 2 bases and the V segment lost 4 bases, leaving 4 bases of the junction unmatched. This CDR3 region has 14 residues. Per the germline V gene, CDR1 is LGHDT and CDR2 is YNNKEL (reference sequence).

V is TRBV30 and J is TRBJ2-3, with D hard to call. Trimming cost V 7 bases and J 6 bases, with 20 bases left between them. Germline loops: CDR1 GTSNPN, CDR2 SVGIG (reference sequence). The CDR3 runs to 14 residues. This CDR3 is CAFLTAPSTDTQYF. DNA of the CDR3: TGTGCCTTCCTGACCGCCCCGTCCACTGATACGCAGTATTTT. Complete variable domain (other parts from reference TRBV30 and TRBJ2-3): SQTIHQWPATLVQPVGSPLSLECTVEGTSNPNLYWYRQAAGRGLQLLFYSVGIGQISSEVPQNLSASRPQDRQFILSSKKLLLSDSGFYLCAFLTAPSTDTQYFGPGTRLTVL.

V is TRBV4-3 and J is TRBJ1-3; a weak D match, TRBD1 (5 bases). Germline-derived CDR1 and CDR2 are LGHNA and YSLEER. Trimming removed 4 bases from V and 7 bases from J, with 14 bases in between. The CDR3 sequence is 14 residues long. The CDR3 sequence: CASSPGGGMNTIYF. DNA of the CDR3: TGCGCCAGCAGCCCGGGGGGAGGAATGAACACCATATATTTT.

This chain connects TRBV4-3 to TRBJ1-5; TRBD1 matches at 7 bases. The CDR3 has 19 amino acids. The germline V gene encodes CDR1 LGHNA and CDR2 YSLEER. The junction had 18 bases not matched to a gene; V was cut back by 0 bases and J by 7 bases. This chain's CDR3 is CASSQDPGSDRASRQPQHF. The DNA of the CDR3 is TGCGCCAGCAGCCAAGATCCTGGAAGCGACAGGGCCTCCCGGCAGCCCCAGCATTTT.

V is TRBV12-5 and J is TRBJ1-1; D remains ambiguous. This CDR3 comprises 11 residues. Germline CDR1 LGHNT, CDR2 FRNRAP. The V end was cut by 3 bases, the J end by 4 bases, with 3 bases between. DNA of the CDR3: TGTGCTAGTGGTTTTCCCACTGAAGCTTTCTTT. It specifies CASGFPTEAFF.